Below, 26 T cell receptor beta chains from the same sample are listed, as sequenced in a study of T cells in narcolepsy. Profiled with immunoSEQ multiplex PCR; TCRdb holds only in-frame clones, not every one. Of tens of thousands of clones in the sample, 84% were seen once. The material sequenced was CD45RA- memory CD4+ T cells from PBMCs. Every receptor here comes from a human donor with narcolepsy.

This clone occurred once. This chain joins TRBV5-1 and TRBJ2-7, with TRBD2 matching 9 bases. The V and J ends lost 0 bases and 2 bases, in that order; junction bases with no gene match: 6. The CDR3 length is 16 residues. Germline-derived CDR1 and CDR2 are SGHRS and YFSETQ. This CDR3 reads CASSLGRASGTYEQYF. CDR3 nucleotide sequence: TGCGCCAGCAGCTTGGGGAGGGCTAGCGGGACCTACGAGCAGTACTTC.

The CDR3 bases are TGTGCCAGCAGTTACCCACCGGGAGACACAGATACGCAGTATTTT. The encoded protein is CASSYPPGDTDTQYF. The chain joins TRBV6-5 to TRBJ2-3, with a possible D match to TRBD2 (6 bases). Germline-derived CDR1 and CDR2 are MNHEY and SVGAGI. V dropped 2 bases and J dropped 2 bases, with 11 bases sitting between them. There are 15 residues in the CDR3.

J is TRBJ1-6 and V is TRBV10-3, with TRBD1 matching over 10 bases. The ends lost 7 bases at V and 7 bases at J; junction bases unmatched: 4. The CDR3 sequence is 14 residues long. Germline V gene sequence: CDR1 ENHRY, CDR2 SYGVKD. CDR3 bases: TGTGCCATCACCCCGGGACAGGGGAATTCACCCCTCCACTTT. Translating it yields CAITPGQGNSPLHF.

As DNA, the CDR3 is TGTGCCAGCAGCTTATATCGTGGTTTAGGAACCAGCTCCTACGAGCAGTACTTC. Translating gives CASSLYRGLGTSSYEQYF. V gene TRBV7-9 combines with J gene TRBJ2-7; the D is unclear. Deletions cut 2 bases from V and 0 bases from J, with 20 bases between. CDR3 size: 18 residues. CDR1 is SEHNR and CDR2 is FQNEAQ in the germline V gene (reference sequence).

V gene TRBV11-2 combines with J gene TRBJ2-7, with 10 bases fitting TRBD1. CDR1 is SGHAT, CDR2 FQNNGV, per germline. The CDR3 length is 18 residues. The V segment lost 5 bases and the J segment 1 base; nucleotides outside the gene matches: 14. The CDR3 sequence: CASSPLNRDRGRSYEQYF. CDR3 coding DNA: TGTGCCAGCAGCCCCCTAAACCGGGACAGGGGTCGGTCCTACGAGCAGTACTTC.

V is TRBV28 and J is TRBJ1-1; D is ambiguous. The CDR3 is made up of 11 amino acids. V lost 5 bases, J lost 11 bases, and 12 bases lay in between. The germline gives CDR1 MDHEN, CDR2 SYDVKM. CDR3 sequence reads: CASSNARLAFF. The CDR3 bases are TGTGCCAGCAGTAACGCACGCCTCGCTTTCTTT.

The V call is TRBV11-2, the J call TRBJ1-6, with 7 nucleotides matching TRBD1. CDR1 SGHAT and CDR2 FQNNGV come from the germline V gene. Germline trimming cut 5 bases from V and 6 bases from J; bases unmatched to any gene: 7. CDR3 size: 15 residues. CDR3 loop: CASSIRQGGNSPLHF. The CDR3 DNA is TGTGCCAGCAGCATCAGACAGGGCGGTAATTCACCCCTCCACTTT.

The V call is TRBV2, the J call TRBJ1-2; maybe TRBD1 (5 bases). The germline CDR1 and CDR2 sequences are SNHLY and FYNNEI. Trimming shortened V by 3 bases and J by 11 bases, and 19 bases separated the two germline ends. The length of the CDR3 is 14 residues. CDR3 sequence: CASSDSPAGQGYTF. CDR3 in DNA: TGTGCCAGCAGTGATTCCCCAGCCGGCCAGGGATACACCTTC.

The chain couples TRBV28 to TRBJ1-5; TRBD1 matches 7 bases. Per germline, CDR1 MDHEN and CDR2 SYDVKM. The CDR3 has 16 amino acids. V shed 6 bases and J 0 bases; nucleotides not matched to a gene: 8. CDR3 sequence reads: CASRPQGTPSNQPQHF. The CDR3 DNA reads TGTGCCAGCAGGCCACAGGGGACTCCTAGCAATCAGCCCCAGCATTTT.

V usage is TRBV5-6 and J usage is TRBJ1-1; no reliable D call. The V gene lost 0 bases and the J gene lost 2 bases, with 14 bases spanning the gap. This CDR3 is 16 amino acids long. CDR1 and CDR2 (germline): SGHDT, YYEEEE. CDR3 loop: CASSLDPGCVNTEAFF. CDR3 DNA sequence: TGTGCCAGCAGCTTGGATCCGGGATGTGTTAACACTGAAGCTTTCTTT. Full variable domain (missing parts from reference TRBV5-6 and TRBJ1-1): DAGVTQSPTHLIKTRGQQVTLRCSPKSGHDTVSWYQQALGQGPQFIFQYYEEEERQRGNFPDRFSGHQFPNYSSELNVNALLLGDSALYLCASSLDPGCVNTEAFFGQGTRLTVV.

Regarding this clone: Other nucleotide sequences from this sample produce the same CDR3. The gene calls are TRBV14 and TRBJ2-7; 12 bases line up with TRBD2. The CDR3 has 19 residues. The V gene end was trimmed by 3 bases and the J gene end by 2 bases; junction bases not matched to a gene: 14. The germline CDR1 and CDR2 sequences are SGHDN and FVKESK. DNA for the CDR3: TGTGCCAGCAGCCAGAAAGACAGAAAACTAGCGGGAGGTGCCTACGAGCAGTACTTC. It encodes CASSQKDRKLAGGAYEQYF. The complete variable domain, with remaining parts taken from reference TRBV14 and TRBJ2-7, reads EAGVTQFPSHSVIEKGQTVTLRCDPISGHDNLYWYRRVMGKEIKFLLHFVKESKQDESGMPNNRFLAERTGGTYSTLKVQPAELEDSGVYFCASSQKDRKLAGGAYEQYFGPGTRLTVT.

J is TRBJ2-3 and V is TRBV5-4; 14 bases are a match to TRBD2. The CDR3 runs to 14 residues. Germline V CDR1 and CDR2: SGHNT, YYREEE (reference sequence). The V and J ends lost 9 bases and 14 bases, in that order; junction bases with no gene match: 14. In DNA form, the CDR3 reads TGTGCCACACGTGCCGGGACTAGCGGGAGTCGGCGGTATTTT. Protein product: CATRAGTSGSRRYF. Using reference TRBV5-4 and TRBJ2-3 for the parts outside the CDR3, the full variable domain is ETGVTQSPTHLIKTRGQQVTLRCSSQSGHNTVSWYQQALGQGPQFIFQYYREEENGRGNFPPRFSGLQFPNYSSELNVNALELDDSALYLCATRAGTSGSRRYFGPGTRLTVL.

The gene calls are TRBV7-2 and TRBJ2-5; 14 nucleotides agree with TRBD2. CDR1 and CDR2 (germline): SGHTA, FQGNSA. Trimming removed 4 bases from V and 6 bases from J; junction bases left unmatched: 10. This CDR3 is built from 17 residues. The CDR3 loop reads CASSSYPGLAGVKTQYF. CDR3 DNA sequence: TGTGCCAGCAGCTCCTACCCGGGACTAGCGGGAGTAAAGACCCAGTACTTC. Looking up the rest from reference TRBV7-2 and TRBJ2-5 gives the full variable domain: GAGVSQSPSNKVTEKGKDVELRCDPISGHTALYWYRQSLGQGLEFLIYFQGNSAPDKSGLPSDRFSAERTGGSVSTLTIQRTQQEDSAVYLCASSSYPGLAGVKTQYFGPGTRLLVL.

This sequence joins TRBV19 and TRBJ1-5, with TRBD1 matching 8 bases. After removal of 5 bases from V and 4 bases from J, the junction contained 7 bases not matched to a gene. The CDR3 extends over 15 amino acids. The germline CDR1 and CDR2 sequences are LNHDA and SQIVND (reference sequence). CDR3 sequence: CASSSDRAANQPQHF. DNA for the CDR3: TGTGCCAGTAGTTCGGACAGGGCGGCGAATCAGCCCCAGCATTTT.

CDR3 coding DNA: TGTGCTAGTGGCCATGGACAGAGCACAGATACGCAGTATTTT. This codes for CASGHGQSTDTQYF. The chain couples TRBV12-5 to TRBJ2-3; possible D gene TRBD1, 6 bases. From germline, CDR1 is LGHNT and CDR2 FRNRAP. The CDR3 has 14 amino acids. The ends were cut back, 6 bases at V and 0 bases at J, with 10 bases in the middle.

The rearrangement joins TRBV7-9 to TRBJ2-7; D uncertain. This CDR3 has 14 amino acids. The germline V gene has CDR1 SEHNR and CDR2 FQNEAQ (reference sequence). V dropped 10 bases and J dropped 2 bases, with 18 bases sitting between them. Here the CDR3 reads CATSSSGGPYEQYF. In DNA form, the CDR3 reads TGTGCCACTTCCTCAAGTGGCGGCCCCTACGAGCAGTACTTC.

This clone came up a few times. The V and J genes are TRBV7-8 and TRBJ2-7, with TRBD1 matching 10 bases. V trimming: 5 bases; J trimming: 2 bases; junction bases outside the gene matches: 9. CDR1 and CDR2 (germline): SGHVS, FQNEAQ. The CDR3 is 16 residues long. CDR3 DNA: TGTGCCAGCAGCGCATATCGGACAGGGGGGGCCTACGAGCAGTACTTC. Amino acid sequence: CASSAYRTGGAYEQYF.

The CDR3 reads CAWQTTGVKVSSNTEAFF. CDR3 nucleotide sequence: TGTGCCTGGCAGACCACAGGGGTGAAGGTCTCGTCAAACACTGAAGCTTTCTTT. This chain joins TRBV30 and TRBJ1-1, with 7 bases lining up with TRBD1. The CDR3 is 18 residues long. Per the germline V gene, CDR1 is GTSNPN and CDR2 is SVGIG (reference sequence). Trimming took 5 bases from V and 2 from J; bases not matched to a gene: 20.

In this sample, this clone turned up once. The chain employs TRBV28 and TRBJ2-7; TRBD1 or TRBD2 may be the D gene (11 bases each). The V and J ends lost 6 bases and 7 bases respectively, with 46 bases between them. This CDR3 region has 23 residues. Germline V gene lookup returns CDR1 MDHEN and CDR2 SYDVKM. The CDR3 DNA sequence: TGTGCCAGCAGCCCAGGACAGGGGGCCCCCAGATACTTTAGCGGGAGGGCCGTGGTAGAGCAGTACTTC. This codes for CASSPGQGAPRYFSGRAVVEQYF.

This sequence joins TRBV11-2 and TRBJ1-2; no reliable D call. Between the trimmed V and J ends, which lost 0 bases and 5 bases, there was a span of 7 bases. The CDR3 totals 13 residues. Germline values: CDR1 SGHAT, CDR2 FQNNGV. DNA for the CDR3: TGTGCCAGCAGCTTAGATTATGGGTATGGCTACACCTTC. Its translation: CASSLDYGYGYTF.

The CDR3 sequence: CASSLSGYGHTEAFF. CDR3 bases: TGTGCCAGCAGCTTAAGCGGATACGGGCACACTGAAGCTTTCTTT. J is TRBJ1-1 and V is TRBV5-6; D is unresolved. The CDR3 loop spans 15 amino acids. V lost 2 bases and J 3 bases, leaving 14 bases between the germline ends. Germline lookup yields CDR1 SGHDT and CDR2 YYEEEE.

The chain recombines TRBV11-3 with TRBJ2-4, with D unclear. The V gene's germline CDR1 is SGHNT and CDR2 YENEEA. The CDR3 runs to 14 residues. V lost 3 bases, J lost 6 bases, and 12 bases lay in between. The CDR3 region has the DNA TGTGCCAGCAGCTTTAAAAGGGATGCAAACATTCAGTACTTC. It specifies CASSFKRDANIQYF.

The chain carries TRBV14 and TRBJ1-2; D ambiguous. CDR3 length equals 14 residues. Germline loops: CDR1 SGHDN, CDR2 FVKESK. Trimming took 6 bases from V and 8 from J, leaving 19 bases between them. The DNA for the CDR3 is TGTGCCAGCAGGCCGGCAGGCGGTATACGGGGCTACACCTTC. Its protein product is CASRPAGGIRGYTF.

The CDR3 DNA reads as TGTGCCAGCTCACCACGTCCCAGGGGAGCAACTAATGAAAAACTGTTTTTT. The encoded protein is CASSPRPRGATNEKLFF. The chain carries TRBV18 and TRBJ1-4; D might be TRBD1 (6 bases). Per the germline V gene, CDR1 is KGHSH and CDR2 is LQKENI. This CDR3 contains 17 residues. Trimming cost V 1 base and J 0 bases, with 12 bases left between them.

The V gene is TRBV7-8, the J gene TRBJ2-3; D is uncertain. Germline CDR1 SGHVS, CDR2 FQNEAQ. The CDR3 totals 12 residues. V was cut by 1 base and J by 7 bases, with 6 bases left in between. CDR3 bases: TGTGCCAGCAGCTTAGAGGGAAATACGCAGTATTTT. It translates to CASSLEGNTQYF.

This clone showed up just a few times. The rearrangement uses TRBV7-8 and TRBJ2-7, with 8 bases fitting TRBD2. The length of the CDR3 is 13 residues. Looked up from germline, CDR1 is SGHVS and CDR2 is FQNEAQ. Losses at the gene ends were 5 bases for V and 4 bases for J; bases not matched to a gene: 4. In DNA form, the CDR3 reads TGTGCCAGCAGCCGCGGGGGGAAATACGAGCAGTACTTC. This sequence encodes CASSRGGKYEQYF.